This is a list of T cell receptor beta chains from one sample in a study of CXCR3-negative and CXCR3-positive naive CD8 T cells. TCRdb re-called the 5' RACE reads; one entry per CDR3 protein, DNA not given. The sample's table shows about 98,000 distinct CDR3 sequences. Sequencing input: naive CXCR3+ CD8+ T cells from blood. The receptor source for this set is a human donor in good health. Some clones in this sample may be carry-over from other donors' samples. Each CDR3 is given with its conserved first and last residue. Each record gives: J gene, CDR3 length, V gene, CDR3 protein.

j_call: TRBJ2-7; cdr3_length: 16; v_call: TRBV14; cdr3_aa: CASSQDRNRAVLEQYF
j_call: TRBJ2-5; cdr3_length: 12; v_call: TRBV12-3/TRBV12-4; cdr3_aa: CASSFGQETQYF
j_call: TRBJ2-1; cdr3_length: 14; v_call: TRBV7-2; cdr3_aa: CASSFPGTSVPQFF
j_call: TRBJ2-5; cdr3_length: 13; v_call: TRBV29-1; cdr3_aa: CSVGGGYKETQYF
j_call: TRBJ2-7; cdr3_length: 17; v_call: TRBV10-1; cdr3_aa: CASRPGTRTNFFYEQYF
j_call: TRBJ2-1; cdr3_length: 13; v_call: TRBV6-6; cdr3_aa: CASNPDTGLGEFF
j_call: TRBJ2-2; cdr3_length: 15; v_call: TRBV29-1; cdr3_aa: CSASYSGGNTGELFF
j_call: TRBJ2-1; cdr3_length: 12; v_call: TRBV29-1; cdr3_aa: CSSITGDNEQLF
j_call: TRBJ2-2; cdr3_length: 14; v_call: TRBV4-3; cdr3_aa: CASSQGAVTGELFF
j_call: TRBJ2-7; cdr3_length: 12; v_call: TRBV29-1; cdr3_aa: CSATGRGYEQYF
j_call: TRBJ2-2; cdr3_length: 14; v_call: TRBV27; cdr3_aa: CASSFRVTTGELFF
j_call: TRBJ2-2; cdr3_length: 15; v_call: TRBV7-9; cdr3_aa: CASSLAIGEAGELFF
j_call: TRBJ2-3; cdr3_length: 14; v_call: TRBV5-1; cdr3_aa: CASSVSQYTDTQYF
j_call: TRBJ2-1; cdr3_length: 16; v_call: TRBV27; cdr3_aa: CASSSRTGGSYNEQFF
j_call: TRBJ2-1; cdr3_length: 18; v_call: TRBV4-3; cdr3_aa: CASSQDELLAGSNNEQFF
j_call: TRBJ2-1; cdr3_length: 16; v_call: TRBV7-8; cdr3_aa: CASSWGLAGSYNEQFF
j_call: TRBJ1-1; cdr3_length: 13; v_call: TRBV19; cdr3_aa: CASSNPSVTEAFF
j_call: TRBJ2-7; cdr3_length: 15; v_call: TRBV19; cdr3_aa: CASSIGTSGTYEQYF
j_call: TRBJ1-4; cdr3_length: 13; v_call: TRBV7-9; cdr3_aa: CASTETYHEKLFF
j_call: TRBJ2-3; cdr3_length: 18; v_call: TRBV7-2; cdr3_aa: CASSPRRTSGGRTDTQYF
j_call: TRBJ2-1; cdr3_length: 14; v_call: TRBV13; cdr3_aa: CASSSIRGYNEQFF
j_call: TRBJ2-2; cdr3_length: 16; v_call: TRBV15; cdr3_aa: CATSVRVVEGSGELFF
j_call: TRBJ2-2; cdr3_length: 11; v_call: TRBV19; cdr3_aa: CASSVGWELFF
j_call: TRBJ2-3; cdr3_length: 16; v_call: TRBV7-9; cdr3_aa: CASSFGGGRHTDTQYF
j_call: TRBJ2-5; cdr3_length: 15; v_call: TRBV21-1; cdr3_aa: CASSKVREVNETQYF
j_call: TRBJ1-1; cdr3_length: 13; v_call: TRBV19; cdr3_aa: CASNLNRGTEAFF
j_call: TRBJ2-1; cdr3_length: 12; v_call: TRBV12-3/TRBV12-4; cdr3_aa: CASSLSSVEQFF
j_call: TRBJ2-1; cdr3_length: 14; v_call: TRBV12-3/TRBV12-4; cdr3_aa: CASQTSGGAGEQFF
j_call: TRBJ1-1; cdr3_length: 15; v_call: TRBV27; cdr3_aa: CASSLLRGGNTEAFF
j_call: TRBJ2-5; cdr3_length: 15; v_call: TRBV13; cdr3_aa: CASSSDRGLRETQYF
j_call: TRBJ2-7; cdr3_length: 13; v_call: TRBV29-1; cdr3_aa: CSVEDQGNYEQYF
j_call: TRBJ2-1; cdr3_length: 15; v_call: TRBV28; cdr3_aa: CASTATGGYGNEQFF
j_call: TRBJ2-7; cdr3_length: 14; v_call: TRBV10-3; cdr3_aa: CAITGDSGGYEQYF
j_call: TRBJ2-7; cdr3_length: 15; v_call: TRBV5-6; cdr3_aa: CASSASGTGSYEQYF
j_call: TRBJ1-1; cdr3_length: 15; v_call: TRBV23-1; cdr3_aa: CASSHLGRENTEAFF
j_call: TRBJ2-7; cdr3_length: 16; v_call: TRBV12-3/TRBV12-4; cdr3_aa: CASSLDQGAQIVEQYF
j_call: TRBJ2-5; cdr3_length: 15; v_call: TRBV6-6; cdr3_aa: CASSYSTSGGETQYF
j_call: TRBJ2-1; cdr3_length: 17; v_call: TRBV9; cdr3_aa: CASSARGLAGAGDEQFF
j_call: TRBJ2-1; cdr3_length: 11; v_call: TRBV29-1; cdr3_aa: CSVRGEREQFF
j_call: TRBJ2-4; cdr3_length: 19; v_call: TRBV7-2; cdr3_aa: CASSPPPGLAGVAKNIQYF
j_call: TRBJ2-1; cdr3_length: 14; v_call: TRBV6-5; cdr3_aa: CASSYSGPYNEQFF
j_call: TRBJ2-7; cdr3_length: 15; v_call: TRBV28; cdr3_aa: CASSLWDKATYEQYF
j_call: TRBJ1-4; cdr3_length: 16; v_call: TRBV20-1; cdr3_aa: CSARDTDSSTNEKLFF
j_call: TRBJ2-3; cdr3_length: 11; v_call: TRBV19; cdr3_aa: CASALGDTQYF
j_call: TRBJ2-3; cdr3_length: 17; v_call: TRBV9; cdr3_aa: CASSVATTSGGTDTQYF
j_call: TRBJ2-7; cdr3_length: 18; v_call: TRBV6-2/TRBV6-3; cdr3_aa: CASSYPSSGTGISYEQYF
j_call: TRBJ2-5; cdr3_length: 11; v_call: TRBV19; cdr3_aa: CAPTEQETQYF
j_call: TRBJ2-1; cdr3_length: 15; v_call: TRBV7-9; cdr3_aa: CASSSGTDSYNEQFF
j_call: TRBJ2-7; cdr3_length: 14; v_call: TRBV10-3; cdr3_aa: CAISGQLTSYEQYF
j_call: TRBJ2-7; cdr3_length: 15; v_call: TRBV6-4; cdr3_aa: CASSDERDIAYEQYF
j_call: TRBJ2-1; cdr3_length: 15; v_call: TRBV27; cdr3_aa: CASSGRLDIYNEQFF
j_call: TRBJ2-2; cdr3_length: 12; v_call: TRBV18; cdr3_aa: CASSLSAGELFF
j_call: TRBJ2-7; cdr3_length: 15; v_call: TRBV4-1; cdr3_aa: CASSPTWTGNYEQYF